A selection of T cell receptor beta chains follows, all from one sample in a study of identifying expanded T cells in peripheral blood. TCRdb's copy holds only in-frame clones and misses some; the assay was immunoSEQ multiplex PCR. The data show about 110,000 clones, about 89% seen once. Sequenced: blood. The receptors were gathered from a person aged 18 to 75 in good health. Each CDR3 is given with its conserved first and last residue. A D gene is named only where the DNA matches it firmly. Clone size is shown for a subset of rows, as once, few, many or a class of expanded clone.

v_gene: TRBV28
abundance: NA
d_gene: NA
j_gene: TRBJ2-5
CDR3nt: TGTGCCAGCAGTTTGTCGGGGAGGGAGACCCAGTACTTC
CDR3aa: CASSLSGRETQYF

v_gene: TRBV28
abundance: NA
d_gene: TRBD1
j_gene: TRBJ1-2
CDR3nt: TGTGCCAGCAGCGCCCCCGGACAGGGAAACTATGGCTACACCTTC
CDR3aa: CASSAPGQGNYGYTF

v_gene: TRBV10-2
abundance: NA
d_gene: NA
j_gene: TRBJ1-2
CDR3nt: TGCGCCAGCTCAGACAGGACGAATGGCTACACCTTC
CDR3aa: CASSDRTNGYTF

v_gene: TRBV7-2
abundance: NA
d_gene: NA
j_gene: TRBJ2-1
CDR3nt: TGTGCCAGCAGCCCACAATCATTCTCCTACAATGAGCAGTTCTTC
CDR3aa: CASSPQSFSYNEQFF

v_gene: TRBV6-5
abundance: once
d_gene: NA
j_gene: TRBJ1-6
CDR3nt: TGTGCCAGCAGTTACTGGGGGGAGGATTCACCCCTCCACTTT
CDR3aa: CASSYWGEDSPLHF

v_gene: TRBV11-2
abundance: NA
d_gene: NA
j_gene: TRBJ1-6
CDR3nt: TGTGCCAGCAGCTTAGGGAGAGATGAGACAGCCTACTTT
CDR3aa: CASSLGRDETAYF

v_gene: TRBV6-1
abundance: NA
d_gene: NA
j_gene: TRBJ2-1
CDR3nt: TGTGCCAGCAGTGGTCCAGGGGACTACAATGAGCAGTTCTTC
CDR3aa: CASSGPGDYNEQFF

v_gene: TRBV28
abundance: NA
d_gene: TRBD1
j_gene: TRBJ2-7
CDR3nt: TGTGCCAGCAGTTTCGGACAGGGGAACGAGCAGTACTTC
CDR3aa: CASSFGQGNEQYF

v_gene: TRBV18
abundance: NA
d_gene: NA
j_gene: TRBJ1-6
CDR3nt: TGTGCCAGCTCACCAGATAGAAATTCACCCCTCCACTTT
CDR3aa: CASSPDRNSPLHF

v_gene: TRBV13
abundance: NA
d_gene: NA
j_gene: TRBJ2-7
CDR3nt: TGTGCCAGCAGCCCAGACCGGACCTACGAGCAGTACTTC
CDR3aa: CASSPDRTYEQYF

v_gene: TRBV7-8
abundance: NA
d_gene: NA
j_gene: TRBJ1-1
CDR3nt: TGTGCCAGCATTCGAGGGGGGCAGCACGCTGAAGCTTTCTTT
CDR3aa: CASIRGGQHAEAFF

v_gene: TRBV6-5
abundance: NA
d_gene: NA
j_gene: TRBJ2-7
CDR3nt: TGTGCCAGCAGTTACTCGGACAGCTCCTACGAGCAGTACTTC
CDR3aa: CASSYSDSSYEQYF

v_gene: TRBV6-5
abundance: NA
d_gene: NA
j_gene: TRBJ1-5
CDR3nt: TGTGCCAGCAGTGTAACCGGTGGAGCTATTCAGCCCCAGCATTTT
CDR3aa: CASSVTGGAIQPQHF

v_gene: TRBV7-7
abundance: NA
d_gene: NA
j_gene: TRBJ2-3
CDR3nt: TGTGCCAGCAGCCAATCCAGGGACGAGGGAGATACGCAGTATTTT
CDR3aa: CASSQSRDEGDTQYF

v_gene: TRBV5-1
abundance: NA
d_gene: NA
j_gene: TRBJ2-1
CDR3nt: TGCGCCAGCAGCTTGAATCTCCCTACGGGCTCCTACAATGAGCAGTTCTTC
CDR3aa: CASSLNLPTGSYNEQFF

v_gene: TRBV18
abundance: NA
d_gene: NA
j_gene: TRBJ2-5
CDR3nt: TGTGCCAGCTCACCGAGGGCCTTTCAAGAGACCCAGTACTTC
CDR3aa: CASSPRAFQETQYF

v_gene: TRBV7-2
abundance: NA
d_gene: TRBD2
j_gene: TRBJ2-2
CDR3nt: TGTGCCAGCAGCTTAGGACGACTAGCAACCGGGGAGCTGTTTTTT
CDR3aa: CASSLGRLATGELFF

v_gene: TRBV4-1
abundance: NA
d_gene: TRBD1
j_gene: TRBJ1-1
CDR3nt: TGCGCCAGCAGCCGGGGGACAGTGGCGGACACTGAAGCTTTCTTT
CDR3aa: CASSRGTVADTEAFF

v_gene: TRBV27
abundance: NA
d_gene: TRBD1
j_gene: TRBJ1-2
CDR3nt: TGTGCCAGCAGTTCCCCCGCAAGACAGGGGGCCTACTATGGCTACACCTTC
CDR3aa: CASSSPARQGAYYGYTF

v_gene: TRBV5-6
abundance: NA
d_gene: TRBD2
j_gene: TRBJ2-7
CDR3nt: TGTGCCAGCAGCTTGGTCCTAGCGGGGGGCACGGGGCAGTACTTC
CDR3aa: CASSLVLAGGTGQYF

v_gene: TRBV29-1
abundance: NA
d_gene: NA
j_gene: TRBJ2-1
CDR3nt: TGCAGCGTAACGCCTCCCCCCTACAATGAGCAGTTCTTC
CDR3aa: CSVTPPPYNEQFF

v_gene: TRBV19
abundance: few
d_gene: NA
j_gene: TRBJ1-1
CDR3nt: TGTGCCAGTAAGTCAGGGGCAATGAACACTGAAGCTTTCTTT
CDR3aa: CASKSGAMNTEAFF

v_gene: TRBV6-5
abundance: NA
d_gene: TRBD2
j_gene: TRBJ2-3
CDR3nt: TGTGCCAGCAACCCCTGGGGGGGAGGGGATACGCAGTATTTT
CDR3aa: CASNPWGGGDTQYF

v_gene: TRBV7-6
abundance: NA
d_gene: NA
j_gene: TRBJ2-5
CDR3nt: TGTGCCAGCAGCTTAGGGATCGGAACAGGGCGACGACAAGAGACCCAGTACTTC
CDR3aa: CASSLGIGTGRRQETQYF

v_gene: TRBV11-3
abundance: NA
d_gene: TRBD2
j_gene: TRBJ2-3
CDR3nt: TGTGCCAGCAGCCTTACTAGCGGGCCCTACGCTACGCAGTATTTT
CDR3aa: CASSLTSGPYATQYF

v_gene: TRBV11-2
abundance: few
d_gene: NA
j_gene: TRBJ1-2
CDR3nt: TGTGCCAGCAGCCCTCCAACATGGGGCTACACCTTC
CDR3aa: CASSPPTWGYTF

v_gene: TRBV7-9
abundance: NA
d_gene: TRBD2
j_gene: TRBJ2-3
CDR3nt: TGTGCCAGCATCGAGACTAGCGGGGTCACAGATACGCAGTATTTT
CDR3aa: CASIETSGVTDTQYF

v_gene: TRBV7-9
abundance: NA
d_gene: NA
j_gene: TRBJ1-2
CDR3nt: TGTGCCAGCAGCTTAGATGTCAGAGCCCTCGGTGGCTACACCTTC
CDR3aa: CASSLDVRALGGYTF

v_gene: TRBV5-6
abundance: NA
d_gene: NA
j_gene: TRBJ2-7
CDR3nt: TGTGCCAGCACCGGAGAAGGGACGTCGTACGAGCAGTACTTC
CDR3aa: CASTGEGTSYEQYF

v_gene: TRBV18
abundance: NA
d_gene: TRBD2
j_gene: TRBJ2-3
CDR3nt: TGTGCCAGCTCACCGGCGGGGGGAGGCACAGATACGCAGTATTTT
CDR3aa: CASSPAGGGTDTQYF

v_gene: TRBV7-2
abundance: NA
d_gene: TRBD1
j_gene: TRBJ1-4
CDR3nt: TGTGCCAGCAGCCGAGGGACAGAGCCCGCAACTAATGAAAAACTGTTTTTT
CDR3aa: CASSRGTEPATNEKLFF

v_gene: TRBV28
abundance: NA
d_gene: NA
j_gene: TRBJ2-3
CDR3nt: TGTGCCACCTCAGAGGGTACGCAGTATTTT
CDR3aa: CATSEGTQYF

v_gene: TRBV5-1
abundance: once
d_gene: NA
j_gene: TRBJ2-5
CDR3nt: TGCGCCAGCAGGGGGGGGCTTGGGCAAGAGACCCAGTACTTC
CDR3aa: CASRGGLGQETQYF

v_gene: TRBV13
abundance: NA
d_gene: NA
j_gene: TRBJ1-4
CDR3nt: TGTGCCAGCAGCTTAGGCGGGACTAATGAAAAACTGTTTTTT
CDR3aa: CASSLGGTNEKLFF

v_gene: TRBV7-9
abundance: NA
d_gene: NA
j_gene: TRBJ2-5
CDR3nt: TGTGCCAGCAGCCCGGAGGGGACCCAGTACTTC
CDR3aa: CASSPEGTQYF

v_gene: TRBV4-3
abundance: NA
d_gene: TRBD2
j_gene: TRBJ2-3
CDR3nt: TGCGCCAGCAGCCAAGATTTTAGCGGGGGGGCAGATACGCAGTATTTT
CDR3aa: CASSQDFSGGADTQYF

v_gene: TRBV25-1
abundance: NA
d_gene: TRBD2
j_gene: TRBJ2-3
CDR3nt: TGTGCCAGCAGTGCAGCGGGGAGCACAGATACGCAGTATTTT
CDR3aa: CASSAAGSTDTQYF

v_gene: TRBV7-9
abundance: NA
d_gene: NA
j_gene: TRBJ2-7
CDR3nt: TGTGCCAGCAGCCCCCGGGGCGAGATCTCCTACGAGCAGTACTTC
CDR3aa: CASSPRGEISYEQYF

v_gene: TRBV30
abundance: NA
d_gene: NA
j_gene: TRBJ1-4
CDR3nt: TGTGCCTGGAGTGTTTCAGCAGGTGGTGAAAAACTGTTTTTT
CDR3aa: CAWSVSAGGEKLFF

v_gene: TRBV7-8
abundance: NA
d_gene: NA
j_gene: TRBJ1-1
CDR3nt: TGTGCCAGCAGCTTATCTGGGGACACTGAAGCTTTCTTT
CDR3aa: CASSLSGDTEAFF

v_gene: TRBV10-3
abundance: NA
d_gene: NA
j_gene: TRBJ2-5
CDR3nt: TGTGCCATCAGTCGGGCCCAAGAGACCCAGTACTTC
CDR3aa: CAISRAQETQYF

v_gene: TRBV18
abundance: NA
d_gene: NA
j_gene: TRBJ2-2
CDR3nt: TGTGCCAGCTACATGAACACCGGGGAGCTGTTTTTT
CDR3aa: CASYMNTGELFF

v_gene: TRBV4-3
abundance: NA
d_gene: NA
j_gene: TRBJ2-7
CDR3nt: TGCGCCAGCAGCCAAGATCTGGCGGTGAGCTACGAGCAGTACTTC
CDR3aa: CASSQDLAVSYEQYF

v_gene: TRBV5-4
abundance: NA
d_gene: TRBD1
j_gene: TRBJ1-6
CDR3nt: TGTGCCAGCAGCACAAAGCCCGGGACAGGGAATTCACCCCTCCACTTT
CDR3aa: CASSTKPGTGNSPLHF

v_gene: TRBV18
abundance: NA
d_gene: NA
j_gene: TRBJ2-2
CDR3nt: TGTGCCAGCTCCCCCGGACAGCTCCCCTACAACACCGGGGAGCTGTTTTTT
CDR3aa: CASSPGQLPYNTGELFF

v_gene: TRBV4-3
abundance: NA
d_gene: NA
j_gene: TRBJ1-1
CDR3nt: TGCGCCAGCAGCCAAGGAGTGACAGGCCCCCTTGGGAACACTGAAGCTTTCTTT
CDR3aa: CASSQGVTGPLGNTEAFF

v_gene: TRBV4-2
abundance: NA
d_gene: NA
j_gene: TRBJ1-1
CDR3nt: TGTGCCAGCAGCCAAGATCTGGGGAGTCAGTCTGAAGCTTTCTTT
CDR3aa: CASSQDLGSQSEAFF

v_gene: TRBV6-5
abundance: NA
d_gene: NA
j_gene: TRBJ1-6
CDR3nt: TGTGCCAGCGCCCAATACAGGGCACCCCTCCACTTT
CDR3aa: CASAQYRAPLHF

v_gene: TRBV29-1
abundance: NA
d_gene: TRBD2
j_gene: TRBJ2-5
CDR3nt: TGCAGCGTTGAGGGGTTTGGGGGGGTACCCCAAGAGACCCAGTACTTC
CDR3aa: CSVEGFGGVPQETQYF

v_gene: TRBV4-3
abundance: NA
d_gene: NA
j_gene: TRBJ1-1
CDR3nt: TGCGCCAGCAGCCAAGGATCCGGGACTACTGAAGCTTTCTTT
CDR3aa: CASSQGSGTTEAFF

v_gene: TRBV30
abundance: NA
d_gene: NA
j_gene: TRBJ2-4
CDR3nt: TGTGCCTGGATGGGGGCAGGGGCCAAAAACATTCAGTACTTC
CDR3aa: CAWMGAGAKNIQYF

v_gene: TRBV7-9
abundance: NA
d_gene: TRBD1
j_gene: TRBJ2-7
CDR3nt: TGTGCCAGCAGCCTAGGACAGGCCGCCCCCTACGAGCAGTACTTC
CDR3aa: CASSLGQAAPYEQYF